This T cell receptor beta chain originates from a study of cytomegalovirus exposure and HLA in healthy donors. Whole-study context: The use of the same platform for the 120 or so validation repertoires and the approximately 670 first-cohort repertoires was reported by a later analysis.

General study points: Researchers reported that three CMV-associated chains were confirmed in vitro as CMV antigen-specific. While the bulk of TCR sequences proved rare, some public TCRs turned up in many donors. As was reported, the classifier diagnosed cytomegalovirus status with high specificity and sensitivity.

Turning to this clone: Its antigen is not identified.

Produced via immunoSEQ multiplex PCR; TCRdb's table is partial and in-frame only. Of hundreds of thousands of clones in the sample, roughly 90% are singletons; the top ten hold about 0.9%. The J segment lost 7 bases and the V segment lost 4 bases, leaving 9 bases of the junction unmatched. Germline V CDR1 and CDR2: SGHRS, YFSETQ. The CDR3 length is 14 residues. The TCR was taken from a woman under 30 in good health and CMV-seronegative. The sequenced sample was PBMCs. This chain joins TRBV5-1 and TRBJ2-7, with 9 bases identical to TRBD1. CDR3 in amino acids: CASSTYRGLGEQYF. The CDR3, as DNA: TGCGCCAGCAGCACCTACAGGGGGCTGGGGGAGCAGTACTTC.